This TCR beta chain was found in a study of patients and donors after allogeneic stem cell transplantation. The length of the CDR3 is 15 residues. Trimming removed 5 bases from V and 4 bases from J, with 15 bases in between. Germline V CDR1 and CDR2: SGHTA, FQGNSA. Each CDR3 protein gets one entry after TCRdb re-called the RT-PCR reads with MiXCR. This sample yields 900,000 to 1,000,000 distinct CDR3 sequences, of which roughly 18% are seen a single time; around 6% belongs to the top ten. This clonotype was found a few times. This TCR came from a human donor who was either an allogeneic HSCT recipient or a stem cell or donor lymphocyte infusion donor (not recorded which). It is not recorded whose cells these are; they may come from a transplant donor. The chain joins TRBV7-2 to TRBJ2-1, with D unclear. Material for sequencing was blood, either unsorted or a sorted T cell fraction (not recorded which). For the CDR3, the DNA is TGTGCCAGCAGCCGACGACTGGGGTGGTACAATGAGCAGTTCTTC. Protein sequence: CASSRRLGWYNEQFF.